Sequencing of this T cell receptor beta chain was carried out in a study of blood T cell repertoires in COVID-19. At the level of the study: COVID-19 samples, acute and convalescent, were from the United States, Italy and Spain. T cells, B-cell-depleted T cells, or PBMCs supplied cDNA or gDNA.

Here immunoSEQ multiplex PCR was the method, and the copy in TCRdb shows in-frame clones only, minus some. The sample consists of about 440,000 clones, approximately 90% of them appearing once. V dropped 7 bases and J dropped 5; count of bases not matched to a gene: 11. Germline CDR1 is LGHNT and CDR2 is FRNRAP. This CDR3 is built from 15 residues. This chain joins TRBV12-5 and TRBJ2-1, with TRBD1 matching over 7 bases. The sequencing sample was made of peripheral blood. This clonotype was sampled from a woman in her twenties or thirties with acute or convalescent COVID-19. The CDR3 bases are TGTGCTAGTGATGGGGACAGAAGAGCGGACAATGAGCAGTTCTTC. This codes for CASDGDRRADNEQFF. Together with reference TRBV12-5 and TRBJ2-1, the CDR3 gives the full variable domain: DARVTQTPRHKVTEMGQEVTMRCQPILGHNTVFWYRQTMMQGLELLAYFRNRAPLDDSGMPKDRFSAEMPDATLATLKIQPSEPRDSAVYFCASDGDRRADNEQFFGPGTRLTVL.